This entry lists 27 T cell receptor beta chains sequenced from one sample in a study of blood T cell repertoires in COVID-19. Profiling relied on immunoSEQ multiplex PCR, and the TCRdb table lists in-frame clones only, not all of them. The sample includes 440,000 or so clones, about 88% of them seen just once. Source material: peripheral blood. Receptors originate from a woman in her thirties or forties with COVID-19, enrolled during active disease.

V gene TRBV5-6 combines with J gene TRBJ1-3, with a tentative D call TRBD1 (5 bases). Trimming took 3 bases from V and 2 from J, leaving 6 bases between them. The CDR3 runs 13 residues. Germline CDR1 and CDR2: SGHDT and YYEEEE. The CDR3 nucleotides are TGTGCCAGCAGCTGGGGGGCTGGAAACACCATATATTTT. Translation gives CASSWGAGNTIYF.

The rearrangement joins TRBV21-1 to TRBJ2-1; the table's TRBD2 call for D was not verified on the DNA. TRBV21-1 is a documented pseudogene. The CDR3 consists of 13 residues. Here the CDR3 DNA reads TGTGCCAGCAGCAAGCCCCTCGGTGGTGAGCAGTTCTTC. Protein sequence: CASSKPLGGEQFF.

This clone was recorded a few times. This rearrangement joins TRBV27 to TRBJ1-6; 9 bases match TRBD1. V was pared by 5 bases and J by 6 bases, with 2 bases of the junction left unmatched. The CDR3 has 14 residues. Germline V CDR1 and CDR2: MNHEY, SMNVEV (reference sequence). CDR3 residues: CASSRTGANSPLHF. The CDR3 nucleotides read TGTGCCAGCAGTCGGACAGGGGCTAATTCACCCCTCCACTTT.

This clone was found a few times. The J gene is TRBJ2-3, the V gene TRBV18; D perhaps matches TRBD2 (6 bases). The V end was cut by 3 bases, the J end by 2 bases, with 12 bases between. The CDR3 spans 15 residues. Germline V gene data show CDR1 as KGHSH and CDR2 as LQKENI. The CDR3 protein is CASSPDLAFTDTQYF. In nucleotides, the CDR3 is TGTGCCAGCTCACCGGATCTAGCGTTCACAGATACGCAGTATTTT.

The rearrangement joins TRBV3-1 (or the pseudogene TRBV3-2) to TRBJ1-2; D remains unclear. Germline-derived CDR1 and CDR2 are LGHDT and YNNKEL (reference sequence). CDR3 length: 14 residues. V lost 4 bases, J lost 0 bases, and 9 bases lay in between. The CDR3 nucleotides read TGTGCCAGCAGCCCCCGGTGTCCTAACTATGGCTACACCTTC. Translating it yields CASSPRCPNYGYTF.

V and J are TRBV5-8 and TRBJ1-1; no definite D call. V was cut by 0 bases and J by 2 bases, with 11 bases left in between. CDR1 and CDR2 from the germline V gene are SGHTS and YDEGEE. The CDR3 is 15 amino acids. CDR3 DNA: TGTGCCAGCAGCTTGGCCATCGTCCTAAACACTGAAGCTTTCTTT. Amino acids: CASSLAIVLNTEAFF.

This clone was found once. The chain joins TRBV5-1 to TRBJ1-1; tentatively, D is TRBD1 (6 bases). CDR1 is SGHRS, CDR2 YFSETQ, per germline. The CDR3 length is 13 residues. V shed 4 bases and J shed 5 bases, with 12 bases lying between them. Here the CDR3 reads CASSQGQGTEAFF. CDR3 bases: TGCGCCAGCAGCCAGGGGCAGGGGACTGAAGCTTTCTTT.

The chain combines TRBV11-2 with TRBJ2-7, with TRBD2 identical over 11 bases. Trimming at V came to 2 bases and at J to 5 bases, leaving 11 bases not matched to a gene. Germline CDR1 and CDR2: SGHAT and FQNNGV. The CDR3 totals 17 residues. DNA for the CDR3: TGTGCCAGCAGCTTACGGCTAGCGGGAGGTGAAGGCCACGAGCAGTACTTC. Its translation is CASSLRLAGGEGHEQYF.

This clone has only a few counts. This chain connects TRBV30 to TRBJ1-3; a weak D match, TRBD1 (5 bases). V lost 3 bases to trimming and J lost 0 bases, with 15 bases between them. There are 16 residues in the CDR3. Germline V gives CDR1 GTSNPN, CDR2 SVGIG (reference sequence). CDR3 DNA sequence: TGTGCCTGGAGCCTCAGACAGCGTACCTCTGGAAACACCATATATTTT. This codes for CAWSLRQRTSGNTIYF. Using reference TRBV30 and TRBJ1-3 for the parts outside the CDR3, the full variable domain is SQTIHQWPATLVQPVGSPLSLECTVEGTSNPNLYWYRQAAGRGLQLLFYSVGIGQISSEVPQNLSASRPQDRQFILSSKKLLLSDSGFYLCAWSLRQRTSGNTIYFGEGSWLTVV.

The V gene is TRBV11-2, the J gene TRBJ1-2; 7 nucleotides match TRBD1. The CDR3 is 16 amino acids. Germline V gene lookup returns CDR1 SGHAT and CDR2 FQNNGV. Trimming at V came to 0 bases and at J to 7 bases, leaving 11 bases not matched to a gene. The CDR3 DNA reads TGTGCCAGCAGCTTAGATCCGACAGGGACTCGAAGTGGCTACACCTTC. It yields the protein CASSLDPTGTRSGYTF.

V and J are TRBV20-1 and TRBJ1-1; no firm D call. With 3 bases removed from V and 1 base from J, the gap between germline ends came to 6 bases. CDR1 is DFQATT, CDR2 SNEGSKA, per germline (reference sequence). The CDR3 runs 12 residues. CDR3 protein: CSASRENTEAFF. The CDR3 coding sequence is TGCAGTGCTAGTCGAGAGAACACTGAAGCTTTCTTT.

CDR3 sequence (DNA): TGTGCCAGCAGCTTAGAATCGGGGAGCAATTCACCCCTCCACTTT. Encoded protein: CASSLESGSNSPLHF. This sequence joins TRBV11-2 and TRBJ1-6; D gene ambiguous. Between the trimmed V and J ends, which lost 0 bases and 7 bases, there was a span of 10 bases. The germline V gene has CDR1 SGHAT and CDR2 FQNNGV. This CDR3 has 15 residues.

The chain combines TRBV28 with TRBJ1-5; D is undetermined. The CDR3 sequence is 14 residues long. Germline CDR1 is MDHEN and CDR2 is SYDVKM. Trimming cost V 8 bases and J 6 bases, with 17 bases left between them. In DNA form, the CDR3 reads TGTGCCAGCTACACACCCGGGGTGCGTCAGCCCCAGCATTTT. Encoded protein: CASYTPGVRQPQHF. Based on the CDR3 plus reference TRBV28 and TRBJ1-5, the full variable domain is DVKVTQSSRYLVKRTGEKVFLECVQDMDHENMFWYRQDPGLGLRLIYFSYDVKMKEKGDIPEGYSVSREKKERFSLILESASTNQTSMYLCASYTPGVRQPQHFGDGTRLSIL.

This chain joins TRBV7-3 and TRBJ2-1; TRBD2 agrees at 9 bases. Germline V gene lookup returns CDR1 SGHTA and CDR2 FQGTGA. CDR3 length: 14 amino acids. Trimming took 0 bases from V and 7 from J; bases not matched to a gene: 1. The CDR3 loop is CASSLTTSGNEQFF. The CDR3 DNA sequence: TGTGCCAGCAGCTTAACGACTAGCGGAAATGAGCAGTTCTTC.

V usage is TRBV7-9 and J usage is TRBJ2-1; D call uncertain. Germline CDR1 and CDR2: SEHNR and FQNEAQ (reference sequence). V lost 3 bases, J lost 8 bases, and 14 bases lay in between. The CDR3 totals 14 residues. CDR3 nucleotide sequence: TGTGCCAGCAGCTTTCGGCCTCTCCGGGATGAGCAGTTCTTC. It encodes CASSFRPLRDEQFF. Using reference TRBV7-9 and TRBJ2-1 for the parts outside the CDR3, the full variable domain is DTGVSQNPRHKITKRGQNVTFRCDPISEHNRLYWYRQTLGQGPEFLTYFQNEAQLEKSRLLSDRFSAERPKGSFSTLEIQRTEQGDSAMYLCASSFRPLRDEQFFGPGTRLTVL.

The chain couples TRBV4-3 to TRBJ1-3; D remains unclear. The V end was cut by 0 bases, the J end by 1 base, with 13 bases between. The germline V gene encodes CDR1 LGHNA and CDR2 YSLEER. This CDR3 has 17 residues. The DNA for the CDR3 is TGCGCCAGCAGCCAAGAAGATCCACGCACTTCTGGAAACACCATATATTTT. It yields the protein CASSQEDPRTSGNTIYF.

This chain connects TRBV3-1 (or the pseudogene TRBV3-2) to TRBJ1-6; D gene uncertain. This CDR3 comprises 15 residues. The V gene lost 3 bases and the J gene lost 7 bases, with 13 bases spanning the gap. Germline CDR1 is LGHDT and CDR2 is YNNKEL (reference sequence). In DNA form, the CDR3 reads TGTGCCAGCAGCCATTCAGGAGGGTCGAATTCACCCCTCCACTTT. This translates into CASSHSGGSNSPLHF.

The chain joins TRBV12-3 or TRBV12-4 to TRBJ2-2; no firm D call. CDR3 size: 13 residues. Between the trimmed V and J ends, which lost 7 bases and 3 bases, there was a span of 9 bases. The chain's CDR3 is CASTSSDTGELFF. In nucleotides, the CDR3 is TGTGCCAGCACCTCCTCTGACACCGGGGAGCTGTTTTTT.

This clone was counted once. This chain uses TRBV9 with TRBJ2-1, with D maybe TRBD2 (6 bases). Germline V gene data show CDR1 as SGDLS and CDR2 as YYNGEE. V lost 1 base, J lost 6 bases, and 23 bases lay in between. CDR3 size: 18 residues. The DNA of the CDR3 is TGTGCCAGCAGCGTAAAGCCCGGGGTGAACGGAGGGCCCAATGAGCAGTTCTTC. This translates into CASSVKPGVNGGPNEQFF.

This clone has just one count. The rearrangement links TRBV6-1 to TRBJ2-5; 10 positions agree with TRBD2. Germline assignment: CDR1 MNHNS and CDR2 SASEGT. V trimming: 2 bases; J trimming: 5 bases; junction bases outside the gene matches: 8. The CDR3 loop spans 16 amino acids. CDR3 loop: CASSEQAGGPWETQYF. The CDR3 DNA is TGTGCCAGCAGTGAACAAGCGGGAGGGCCTTGGGAGACCCAGTACTTC.

V gene TRBV9 combines with J gene TRBJ1-2, with 9 bases that match TRBD1. The V segment lost 3 bases and the J segment 5 bases; nucleotides outside the gene matches: 8. Germline loops: CDR1 SGDLS, CDR2 YYNGEE. The CDR3 is 15 amino acids. The CDR3 coding sequence is TGTGCCAGCAGCGCGGTAGGACAGGGGTTGTATGGCTACACCTTC. This sequence encodes CASSAVGQGLYGYTF. The variable domain in full, with the rest retrieved from reference TRBV9 and TRBJ1-2, is DSGVTQTPKHLITATGQRVTLRCSPRSGDLSVYWYQQSLDQGLQFLIQYYNGEERAKGNILERFSAQQFPDLHSELNLSSLELGDSALYFCASSAVGQGLYGYTFGSGTRLTVV.

This chain connects TRBV28 to TRBJ2-5, with a weak D call TRBD2 (6 bases). V gave up 6 bases and J gave up 1 base, with 18 bases separating them. This CDR3 has 16 amino acids. The germline V gene has CDR1 MDHEN and CDR2 SYDVKM. The CDR3 bases are TGTGCCAGCAGACCTCCGGGGGTAGCGGTCCAAGAGACCCAGTACTTC. Encoded protein: CASRPPGVAVQETQYF.

The CDR3 protein is CAISEGTGAEETQYF. CDR3 DNA: TGTGCCATCAGTGAGGGGACAGGAGCCGAAGAGACCCAGTACTTC. This chain connects TRBV10-3 to TRBJ2-5, with 8 bases lining up with TRBD1. Germline loops: CDR1 ENHRY, CDR2 SYGVKD. The length of the CDR3 is 15 residues. Losses at the gene ends were 2 bases for V and 3 bases for J; bases not matched to a gene: 5.

The chain recombines TRBV5-1 with TRBJ2-5; weak D call: TRBD2 (7 bases). Germline-derived CDR1 and CDR2 are SGHRS and YFSETQ. The CDR3 spans 14 residues. V lost 2 bases to trimming and J lost 5 bases, with 13 bases between them. The CDR3 DNA reads TGCGCCAGCAGCTTCGGGGGGCGCGGGGAGACCCAGTACTTC. Translating it yields CASSFGGRGETQYF.

This chain connects TRBV3-1 (or the pseudogene TRBV3-2) to TRBJ1-2, with TRBD1 matching over 11 bases. V was clipped by 3 bases and J by 8 bases; unmatched bases: 11. The CDR3 length is 16 residues. Germline V gene sequence: CDR1 LGHDT, CDR2 YNNKEL (reference sequence). In DNA form, the CDR3 reads TGTGCCAGCAGCCATCAGGCGGGACAGGGGGTTGGAGGCTACACCTTC. Translation: CASSHQAGQGVGGYTF.

The chain links TRBV7-9 to TRBJ1-2, with D hard to call. CDR3 size: 13 residues. Germline V lookup: CDR1 SEHNR, CDR2 FQNEAQ (reference sequence). Trimming stripped 1 base from V and 6 bases from J, with 9 bases between. The CDR3 DNA reads TGTGCCAGCAGCTTAGGGCAGACTGATGGCTACACCTTC. Its translation is CASSLGQTDGYTF.

The gene calls are TRBV28 and TRBJ1-1; TRBD1 matches at 7 bases. Germline assignment: CDR1 MDHEN and CDR2 SYDVKM. The CDR3 runs 15 residues. The J segment lost 5 bases and the V segment lost 3 bases, leaving 9 bases of the junction unmatched. The chain's CDR3 is CASSFGDTGVTEAFF. DNA for the CDR3: TGTGCCAGCAGTTTTGGGGACACAGGGGTAACTGAAGCTTTCTTT.